This T cell receptor beta chain originates from a study of OX40 agonist ivuxolimab in advanced cancers. Whole-study context: Patients were infused with ivuxolimab every 2 weeks at 0.01 to 10 mg/kg.

This CDR3 region has 13 residues. Trimming removed 4 bases from V and 6 bases from J, with 10 bases in between. The germline V gene has CDR1 SGHNT and CDR2 YYREEE (reference sequence). Generated by immunoSEQ multiplex PCR, the TCRdb table keeps only in-frame clones and is missing some. The table shows under 85,000 clones, with 90% to 95% occurring only once. This specimen consisted of CD4+ or CD8+ T cells sorted from blood, obtained in a trial of the OX40 agonist ivuxolimab. The genes are TRBV5-4 and TRBJ2-2; D possibly corresponds to TRBD1 (5 bases). The sequence derives from an adult with an advanced solid tumor such as melanoma, head and neck, liver or kidney cancer. In nucleotides, the CDR3 is TGTGCCAGCAGCCCCCCAGGGTCCGGGGAGCTGTTTTTT. Translated: CASSPPGSGELFF.